This entry lists 9 T cell receptor beta chains sequenced from one sample in a study of identical twins. Each CDR3 protein gets one entry after TCRdb re-called the 5' RACE reads with MiXCR. The sample lists roughly 690,000 distinct CDR3 sequences, 21% seen once, with roughly 4.3% in the top ten. The sample was also reused in another study, on T cells expressing NK-cell markers.

Sequenced input: PBMCs. The receptors come from a woman aged 18-35 years in good health.

This clonotype was seen more than once but under ten times. The chain combines TRBV6-2 or TRBV6-3 with TRBJ1-5, with D possibly TRBD1 on 5 matching bases. From germline, CDR1 is MNHEY and CDR2 SVGEGT. The CDR3 has 13 residues. Trimming took 6 bases from V and 11 from J, leaving 17 bases between them. The CDR3 DNA sequence: TGTGCCAGCAGGGGTGGGGGACCCAGGACCCAGCATTTT. Protein: CASRGGGPRTQHF.

The chain recombines TRBV12-3 or TRBV12-4 with TRBJ2-2; 7 bases match TRBD1. This CDR3 contains 15 residues. Trimming at V came to 6 bases and at J to 4 bases, leaving 8 bases not matched to a gene. The CDR3 sequence is CASRRGGAGTGELFF. The CDR3 DNA reads TGTGCCAGCAGGAGAGGGGGCGCGGGCACCGGGGAGCTGTTTTTT.

This clonotype was seen a handful of times. The V and J genes are TRBV6-2 or TRBV6-3 and TRBJ2-7; 7 bases are shared with TRBD2. The V segment lost 0 bases and the J segment 3 bases; nucleotides outside the gene matches: 5. Germline-derived CDR1 and CDR2 are MNHEY and SVGEGT. The CDR3 sequence is 15 residues long. The CDR3 sequence: CASSYSGAGVYEQYF. In nucleotides, the CDR3 is TGTGCCAGCAGTTACTCAGGGGCGGGGGTCTACGAGCAGTACTTC.

In its sample, this clonotype was seen a few times. The chain combines TRBV6-5 with TRBJ2-7; tentative D call: TRBD1 (6 bases). The ends were cut back, 6 bases at V and 3 bases at J, with 12 bases in the middle. Germline CDR1 and CDR2: MNHEY and SVGAGI. The CDR3 has 13 amino acids. The CDR3 protein is CASSPGVGYEQYF. The DNA of the CDR3 is TGTGCCAGCAGCCCAGGGGTAGGCTACGAGCAGTACTTC.

This clonotype appeared many times. The rearrangement links TRBV10-3 to TRBJ2-7, with TRBD2 identical over 8 bases. CDR1 is ENHRY, CDR2 SYGVKD, per germline. The CDR3 covers 15 residues. With 3 bases clipped from V and 2 bases from J, the junction kept 6 bases outside the gene matches. This CDR3 is CAISDQRGPAYEQYF. The CDR3 DNA follows: TGTGCCATCAGTGATCAGCGGGGGCCCGCCTACGAGCAGTACTTC.

The chain links TRBV7-9 to TRBJ2-5; D remains unclear. Trimming took off 1 base at V and 2 bases at J, with 8 bases between the two ends. Germline V lookup: CDR1 SEHNR, CDR2 FQNEAQ (reference sequence). The CDR3 covers 14 residues. CDR3 loop: CASSLEPGQETQYF. The CDR3 DNA is TGTGCCAGCAGCTTAGAGCCCGGTCAAGAGACCCAGTACTTC.

This clonotype was observed a handful of times. The chain is built from TRBV20-1 and TRBJ1-1, with 7 bases lining up with TRBD1. This CDR3 region has 12 residues. CDR1 DFQATT and CDR2 SNEGSKA come from the germline V gene (reference sequence). As DNA, the CDR3 is TGCAGGGGGACAGCCCTGAACACTGAAGCTTTCTTT. Amino acids: CRGTALNTEAFF.

The chain couples TRBV28 to TRBJ2-3; D may be TRBD1 (6 bases). V dropped 6 bases and J dropped 6 bases, with 13 bases sitting between them. Germline CDR1 reads MDHEN; CDR2 reads SYDVKM. CDR3 length: 13 amino acids. As DNA, the CDR3 is TGTGCCAGCAGACCACAGGGTACCGATACGCAGTATTTT. This encodes CASRPQGTDTQYF.

The rearrangement uses TRBV29-1 and TRBJ1-2; D is unresolved. The germline V gene encodes CDR1 SQVTM and CDR2 ANQGSEA. The CDR3 has 15 residues. The V end lost 0 bases, the J end lost 1 base, and 12 bases lay between the germline ends. The CDR3 reads CSVEDPGEINYGYTF. CDR3 in DNA: TGCAGCGTTGAAGATCCAGGCGAGATTAACTATGGCTACACCTTC. The complete variable domain, with remaining parts taken from reference TRBV29-1 and TRBJ1-2, reads SAVISQKPSRDICQRGTSLTIQCQVDSQVTMMFWYRQQPGQSLTLIATANQGSEATYESGFVIDKFPISRPNLTFSTLTVSNMSPEDSSIYLCSVEDPGEINYGYTFGSGTRLTVV.